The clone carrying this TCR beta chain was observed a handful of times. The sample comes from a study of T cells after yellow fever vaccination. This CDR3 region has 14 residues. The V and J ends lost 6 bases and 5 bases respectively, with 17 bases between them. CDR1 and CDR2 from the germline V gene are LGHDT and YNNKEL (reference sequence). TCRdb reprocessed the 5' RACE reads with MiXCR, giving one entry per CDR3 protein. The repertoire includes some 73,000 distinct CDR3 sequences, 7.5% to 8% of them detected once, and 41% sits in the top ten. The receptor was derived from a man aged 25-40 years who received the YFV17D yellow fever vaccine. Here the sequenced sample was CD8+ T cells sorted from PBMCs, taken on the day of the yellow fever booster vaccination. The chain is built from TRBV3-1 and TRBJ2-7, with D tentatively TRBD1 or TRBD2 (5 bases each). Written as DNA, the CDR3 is TGTGCCAGCAGTCCGGGGCTCCACGGGGACGAGCAGTACTTC. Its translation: CASSPGLHGDEQYF.